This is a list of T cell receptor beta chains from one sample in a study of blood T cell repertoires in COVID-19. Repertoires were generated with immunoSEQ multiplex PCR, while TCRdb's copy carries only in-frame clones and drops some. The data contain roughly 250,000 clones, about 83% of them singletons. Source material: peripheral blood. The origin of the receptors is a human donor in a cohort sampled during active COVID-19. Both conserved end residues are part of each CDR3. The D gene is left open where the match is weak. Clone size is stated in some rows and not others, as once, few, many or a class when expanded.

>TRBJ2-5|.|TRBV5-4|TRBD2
CASSLGGLAGVQTQYF
TGTGCCAGCAGCTTGGGGGGACTAGCGGGAGTTCAGACCCAGTACTTC
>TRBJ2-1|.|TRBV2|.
CASSEVVGGVYNEQFF
TGTGCCAGCAGTGAAGTAGTGGGGGGTGTTTACAATGAGCAGTTCTTC
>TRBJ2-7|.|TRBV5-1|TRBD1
CASSSGQISSYEQYF
TGCGCCAGCAGCTCGGGACAGATCAGCTCCTACGAGCAGTACTTC
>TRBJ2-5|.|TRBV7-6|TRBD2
CASSLAGGGQETQYF
TGTGCCAGCAGCTTGGCGGGAGGGGGACAAGAGACCCAGTACTTC
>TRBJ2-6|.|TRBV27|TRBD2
CASSLGPERGGLSGANVLTF
TGTGCCAGCAGTTTAGGTCCCGAGCGGGGGGGCCTCTCTGGGGCCAACGTCCTGACTTTC
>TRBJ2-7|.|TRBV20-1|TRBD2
CSASEIAGASGEQYF
TGCAGTGCTAGTGAGATAGCGGGAGCTTCAGGCGAGCAGTACTTC
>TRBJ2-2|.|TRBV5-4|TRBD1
CASSLDRANTGELFF
TGTGCCAGCAGCCTAGACAGGGCGAACACCGGGGAGCTGTTTTTT
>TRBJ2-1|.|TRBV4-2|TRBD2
CASSQDGLAGGPRGEQFF
TGTGCCAGCAGCCAAGATGGGCTAGCGGGAGGGCCGCGCGGCGAGCAGTTCTTC
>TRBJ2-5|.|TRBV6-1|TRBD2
CASSEVGSGAGETQYF
TGTGCCAGCAGTGAAGTGGGAAGCGGGGCAGGAGAGACCCAGTACTTC
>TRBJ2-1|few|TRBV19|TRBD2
CASRKSSGGLYNEQFF
TGTGCCAGTAGGAAAAGTAGCGGGGGGCTGTACAATGAGCAGTTCTTC